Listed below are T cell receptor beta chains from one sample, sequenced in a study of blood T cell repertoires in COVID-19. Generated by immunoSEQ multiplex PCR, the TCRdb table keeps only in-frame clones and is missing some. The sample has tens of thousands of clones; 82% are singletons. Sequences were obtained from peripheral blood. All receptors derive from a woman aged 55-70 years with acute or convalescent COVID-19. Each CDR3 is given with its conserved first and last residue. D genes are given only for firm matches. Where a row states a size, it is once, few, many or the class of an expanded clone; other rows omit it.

CDR3: CASSPARQAMNTEAFF
V: TRBV18
D: NA
size: few

CDR3: CASMVQRELDEQFF
V: TRBV6-5
D: TRBD2
size: once

CDR3: CASSPTGTYGYTF
V: TRBV6-6
D: NA
size: NA

CDR3: CASSLNPGNGYTF
V: TRBV7-3
D: NA
size: NA

CDR3: CAWSRGGPTGELFF
V: TRBV30
D: NA
size: NA

CDR3: CASSSRQGPRF
V: TRBV11-2
D: TRBD1
size: few

CDR3: CASSIVLNTGELFF
V: TRBV19
D: NA
size: NA

CDR3: CASSLGDRGHTEAFF
V: TRBV28
D: TRBD1
size: NA

CDR3: CASSVDITAGELFF
V: TRBV9
D: NA
size: NA

CDR3: CASSLQGGRQYGYTF
V: TRBV9
D: TRBD1
size: NA

CDR3: CASSPIRQGSEAQYF
V: TRBV18
D: TRBD1
size: NA

CDR3: CATSDGGLAGDNEQFF
V: TRBV24-1
D: TRBD2
size: NA

CDR3: CASSPPSNSGNTIYF
V: TRBV18
D: NA
size: NA

CDR3: CASSYGLGYGYTF
V: TRBV6-5
D: NA
size: NA

CDR3: CASSVQAGVFNEQFF
V: TRBV9
D: TRBD2
size: NA

CDR3: CASSLSGFQPQHF
V: TRBV12-3/TRBV12-4
D: NA
size: NA

CDR3: CSVDIASGGLGEQYF
V: TRBV29-1
D: TRBD2
size: NA

CDR3: CASSGGVLGKLFF
V: TRBV2
D: NA
size: NA

CDR3: CASSFGIGATEAFF
V: TRBV5-8
D: NA
size: NA

CDR3: CASSLGSWDGYTF
V: TRBV28
D: NA
size: once